Reported below is one TCR beta chain. There are 17 residues in the CDR3. Trimming stripped 0 bases from V and 0 bases from J, with 18 bases between. Per germline, CDR1 DFQATT and CDR2 SNEGSKA (reference sequence). This record comes from a study of T cells in Graves' hyperthyroidism and ophthalmopathy. In the ophthalmopathy cohort, Clinical Activity Score was at least 3, NOSPECS grade at least 4, and duration under 3 months. Out of approximately 10 ml of fresh peripheral blood came the PBMCs. Template material for amplifying TCR beta CDR3 regions consisted of RNA transcripts. With the HTBI primer set, the TCR CDR3 went through a first round of RT-PCR. TCRdb recomputed calls from the multiplex PCR reads with MiXCR, one row per CDR3 protein. This table has roughly 350,000 distinct CDR3 sequences, around 15% appearing once.

The chain links TRBV20-1 to TRBJ2-7, with D tentatively TRBD2 (6 bases). The source of this sequence is a woman aged 35 to 49 with Graves' ophthalmopathy. The source material was blood. The CDR3 region has the DNA TGCAGTGCTAGAGATACTTCCGGGACTCTTCCCTCCTACGAGCAGTACTTC. It codes for CSARDTSGTLPSYEQYF.